Listed here is a single T cell receptor (beta chain). Its antigen is undetermined. This record belongs to a study of T cell responses to AZD1222 COVID-19 vaccine. Germline CDR1 is SGDLS and CDR2 is YYNGEE. The CDR3 contains 14 residues. The V end was cut by 0 bases, the J end by 1 base, with 7 bases between. Study outcomes and limitations: Variant regions that are unmutated are reportedly the target of nearly half of spike-specific TCRs. Regions 160-218 and 743-854 dominated among vaccine-associated CD4 TCRs spanning spike. Repertoire collection took place solely once the T cell response had peaked.

Produced via immunoSEQ multiplex PCR; TCRdb's table is partial and in-frame only. The data show 110,000 or so clones, 85% to 90% seen once. The source of this sequence is an adult who received the AZD1222 COVID-19 vaccine. The chain is built from TRBV9 and TRBJ2-5; no clear D. This sample comprised peripheral blood, obtained 28 days after the second AZD1222 dose. CDR3 nucleotide sequence: TGTGCCAGCAGCGTAGACCACCGCCAAGAGACCCAGTACTTC. Protein: CASSVDHRQETQYF. The full variable domain, with the rest looked up from reference TRBV9 and TRBJ2-5, is DSGVTQTPKHLITATGQRVTLRCSPRSGDLSVYWYQQSLDQGLQFLIQYYNGEERAKGNILERFSAQQFPDLHSELNLSSLELGDSALYFCASSVDHRQETQYFGPGTRLLVL.